This T cell receptor (beta chain) was identified during a study of CD8 T cells in Susac syndrome. Purification of the CD8+ and CD4+ T cells relied on negative isolation, and TEMRA cells underwent FACS enrichment. The CDR3 consists of 14 residues. Trimming took 3 bases from V and 8 from J; bases not matched to a gene: 6. Germline CDR1 and CDR2: ENHRY and SYGVKD. 0.5 to 1 ug RNA was reverse transcribed with random hexamers. Using its own MiXCR run on the immunoSEQ multiplex PCR reads, TCRdb lists one record per CDR3 protein. The sample lists under 150,000 distinct CDR3 sequences; approximately 94% were seen once.

The V gene is TRBV10-3, the J gene TRBJ2-4; TRBD2 aligns across 8 bases. Sample: CD4+ T cells from PBMCs. The sequence was collected from a human donor with multiple sclerosis. Here the CDR3 DNA reads TGTGCCATCAGTGACGAGCGGGAGTTGGACATTCAGTACTTC. It yields the protein CAISDERELDIQYF.